A single T cell receptor (beta chain) is shown here with its context. Antigen specificity is unknown. The CDR3 consists of 16 residues. J was trimmed by 0 bases and V by 7 bases; bases with no gene match: 10. Germline CDR1 reads LNHDA; CDR2 reads SQIVND (reference sequence). The study ran its PCR with 60 Vbeta and 13 Jbeta primers. Produced via immunoSEQ multiplex PCR; TCRdb's table is partial and in-frame only. The table includes approximately 120,000 clones, over 60% detected once. This sample was included in a study of cytomegalovirus exposure and HLA in healthy donors. Study findings and constraints: As a later analysis revealed, most CMV-associated TCR beta chains appeared HLA-restricted. The study designated 150 to 200 TCR beta chains cytomegalovirus-associated.

The origin of this receptor is a woman between 35 and 50 years old in good health and CMV-seropositive. The sample comprised PBMCs. The chain has TRBV19 and TRBJ2-7, with 9 bases identical to TRBD2. As DNA, the CDR3 is TGTGCCAGTATCTCAAGAGGGCGGGAGGGCTCCTACGAGCAGTACTTC. Residues: CASISRGREGSYEQYF.